This TCR beta chain emerged from a study of blood T cells in healthy people across ages. Points on this clonotype: The CDR3 carries no conserved terminal phenylalanine or tryptophan, so it likely arises from a read error.

The use of a sample-barcoded 5' primer and a J-beta primer mix characterized a second PCR of about 7 to 12 cycles. TCRdb re-called the 5' RACE reads with MiXCR, one entry per CDR3 protein. The sample shows 1 million or so distinct CDR3 sequences, around 45% of them seen only once. Per-sample yields of isolated PBMCs were at least 6 million. This CDR3 has 15 residues. The V and J ends lost 0 bases and 0 bases respectively, with 7 bases between them. CDR1 and CDR2 from the germline V gene are MNHEY and SVGAGI. Sequenced sample: blood. The rearrangement joins TRBV6-5 to TRBJ2-3, with a possible D match to TRBD1 (5 bases). This receptor was identified in a woman aged 55-70 years in good health. CDR3 residues: CASSYSGASTDTQYV. CDR3 DNA: TGTGCCAGCAGTTACTCAGGGGCTAGCACAGATACGCAGTATGTT.